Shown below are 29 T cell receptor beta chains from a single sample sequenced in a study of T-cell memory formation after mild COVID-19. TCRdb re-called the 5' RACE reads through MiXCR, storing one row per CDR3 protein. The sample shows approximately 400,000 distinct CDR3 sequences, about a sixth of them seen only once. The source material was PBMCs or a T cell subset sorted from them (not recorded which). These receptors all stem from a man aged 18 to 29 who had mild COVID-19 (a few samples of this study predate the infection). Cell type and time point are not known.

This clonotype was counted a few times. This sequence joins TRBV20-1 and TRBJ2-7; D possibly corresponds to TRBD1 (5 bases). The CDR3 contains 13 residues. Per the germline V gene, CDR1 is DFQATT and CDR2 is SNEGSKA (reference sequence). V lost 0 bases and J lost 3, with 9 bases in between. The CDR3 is CSARDQGYYEQYF. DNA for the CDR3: TGCAGTGCTAGAGATCAGGGCTACTACGAGCAGTACTTC.

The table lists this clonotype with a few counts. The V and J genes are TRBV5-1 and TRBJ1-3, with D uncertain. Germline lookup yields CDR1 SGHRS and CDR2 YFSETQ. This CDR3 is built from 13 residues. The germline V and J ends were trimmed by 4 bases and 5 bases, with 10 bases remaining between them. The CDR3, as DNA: TGCGCCAGCAGCGAGGATGGGCGAAACACCATATATTTT. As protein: CASSEDGRNTIYF. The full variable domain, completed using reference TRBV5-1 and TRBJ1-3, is KAGVTQTPRYLIKTRGQQVTLSCSPISGHRSVSWYQQTPGQGLQFLFEYFSETQRNKGNFPGRFSGRQFSNSRSEMNVSTLELGDSALYLCASSEDGRNTIYFGEGSWLTVV.

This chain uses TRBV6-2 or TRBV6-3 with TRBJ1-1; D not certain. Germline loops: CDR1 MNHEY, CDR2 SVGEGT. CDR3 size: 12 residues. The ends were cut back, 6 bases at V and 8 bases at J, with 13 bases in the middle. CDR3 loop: CASSLVQSEAFF. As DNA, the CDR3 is TGTGCCAGCAGCCTGGTACAGTCCGAAGCTTTCTTT.

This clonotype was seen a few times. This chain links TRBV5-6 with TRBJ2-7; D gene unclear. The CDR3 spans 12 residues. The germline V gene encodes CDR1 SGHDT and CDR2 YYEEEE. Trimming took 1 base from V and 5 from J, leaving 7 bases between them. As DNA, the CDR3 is TGTGCCAGCAGCTTGATGGGCCACGAGCAGTACTTC. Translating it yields CASSLMGHEQYF. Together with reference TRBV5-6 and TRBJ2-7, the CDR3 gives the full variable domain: DAGVTQSPTHLIKTRGQQVTLRCSPKSGHDTVSWYQQALGQGPQFIFQYYEEEERQRGNFPDRFSGHQFPNYSSELNVNALLLGDSALYLCASSLMGHEQYFGPGTRLTVT.

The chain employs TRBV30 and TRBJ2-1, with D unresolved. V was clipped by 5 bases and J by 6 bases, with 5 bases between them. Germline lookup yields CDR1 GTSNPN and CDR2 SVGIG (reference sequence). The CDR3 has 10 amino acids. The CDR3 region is CAWVSNEQFF. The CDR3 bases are TGTGCCTGGGTAAGCAATGAGCAGTTCTTC.

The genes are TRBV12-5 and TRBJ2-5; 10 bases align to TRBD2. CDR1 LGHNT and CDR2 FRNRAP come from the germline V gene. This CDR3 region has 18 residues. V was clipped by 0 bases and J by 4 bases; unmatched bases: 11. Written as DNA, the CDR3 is TGTGCTAGTGGTTTGGTACGGACTAGCGGACCGGGCGGAGAGACCCAGTACTTC. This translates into CASGLVRTSGPGGETQYF.

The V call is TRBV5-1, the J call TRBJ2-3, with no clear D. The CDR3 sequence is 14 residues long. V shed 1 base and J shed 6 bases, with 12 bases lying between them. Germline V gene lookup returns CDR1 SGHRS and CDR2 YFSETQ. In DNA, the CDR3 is TGCGCCAGCAGCTTGAAGGAAGAGATCGATACGCAGTATTTT. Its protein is CASSLKEEIDTQYF. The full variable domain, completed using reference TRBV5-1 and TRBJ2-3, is KAGVTQTPRYLIKTRGQQVTLSCSPISGHRSVSWYQQTPGQGLQFLFEYFSETQRNKGNFPGRFSGRQFSNSRSEMNVSTLELGDSALYLCASSLKEEIDTQYFGPGTRLTVL.

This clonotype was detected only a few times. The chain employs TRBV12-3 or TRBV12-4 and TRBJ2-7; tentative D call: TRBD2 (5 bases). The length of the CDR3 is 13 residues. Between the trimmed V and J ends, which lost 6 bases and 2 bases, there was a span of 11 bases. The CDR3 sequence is CASSDGLTYEQYF. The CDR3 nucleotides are TGTGCCAGCAGCGACGGACTTACCTACGAGCAGTACTTC.

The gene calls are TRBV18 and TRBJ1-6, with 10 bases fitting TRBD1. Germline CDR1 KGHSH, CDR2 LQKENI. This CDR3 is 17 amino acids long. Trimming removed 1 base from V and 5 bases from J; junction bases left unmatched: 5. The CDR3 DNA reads TGTGCCAGCTCACCACGCCGGGGACAGGGGAATAATTCACCCCTCCACTTT. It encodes CASSPRRGQGNNSPLHF.

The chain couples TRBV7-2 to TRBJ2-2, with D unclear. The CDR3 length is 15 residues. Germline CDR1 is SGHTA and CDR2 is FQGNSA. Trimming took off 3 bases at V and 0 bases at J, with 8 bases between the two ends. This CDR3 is CASSLASANTGELFF. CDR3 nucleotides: TGTGCCAGCAGCTTGGCAAGCGCGAACACCGGGGAGCTGTTTTTT.

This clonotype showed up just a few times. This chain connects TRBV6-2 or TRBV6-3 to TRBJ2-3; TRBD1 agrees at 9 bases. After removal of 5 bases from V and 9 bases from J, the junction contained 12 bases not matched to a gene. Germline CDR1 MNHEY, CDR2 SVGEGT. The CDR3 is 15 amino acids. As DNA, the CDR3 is TGTGCCAGCAGTCTACTGCTGGGACAGGGCCTCACGCAGTATTTT. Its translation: CASSLLLGQGLTQYF.

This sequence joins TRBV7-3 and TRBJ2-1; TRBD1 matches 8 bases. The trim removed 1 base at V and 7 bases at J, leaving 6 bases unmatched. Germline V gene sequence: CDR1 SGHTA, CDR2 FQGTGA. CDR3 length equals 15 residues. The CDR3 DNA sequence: TGTGCCAGCAGCTTAAGAACAGGGGGGAGGAATGAGCAGTTCTTC. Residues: CASSLRTGGRNEQFF.

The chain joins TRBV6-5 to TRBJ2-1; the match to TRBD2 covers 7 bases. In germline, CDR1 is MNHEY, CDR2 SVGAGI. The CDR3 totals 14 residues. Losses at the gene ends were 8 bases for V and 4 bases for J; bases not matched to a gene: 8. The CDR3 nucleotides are TGTGCCAGCGCCTACAGCGGGGTTTACAATGAGCAGTTCTTC. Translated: CASAYSGVYNEQFF.

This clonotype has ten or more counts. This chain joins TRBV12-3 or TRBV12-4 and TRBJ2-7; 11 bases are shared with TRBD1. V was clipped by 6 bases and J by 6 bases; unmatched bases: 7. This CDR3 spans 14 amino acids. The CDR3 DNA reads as TGTGCCAGCAGCAACGGACAGGGGGCGAGCGAGCAGTACTTC. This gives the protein CASSNGQGASEQYF.

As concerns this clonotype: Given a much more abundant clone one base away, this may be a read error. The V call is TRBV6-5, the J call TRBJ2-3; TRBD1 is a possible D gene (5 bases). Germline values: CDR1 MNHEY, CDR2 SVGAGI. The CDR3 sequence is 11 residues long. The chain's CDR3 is CASSLGARRCF. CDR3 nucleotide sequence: TGTGCCAGCAGCCTTGGGGCCCGGCGGTGTTTT.

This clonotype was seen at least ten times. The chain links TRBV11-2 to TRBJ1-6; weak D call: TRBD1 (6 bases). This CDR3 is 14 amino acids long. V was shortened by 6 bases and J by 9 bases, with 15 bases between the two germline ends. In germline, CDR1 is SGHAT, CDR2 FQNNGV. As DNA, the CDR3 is TGTGCCAGCAGTTCAAGGGGGGGACCTTCACCCCTCCACTTT. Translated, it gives CASSSRGGPSPLHF.

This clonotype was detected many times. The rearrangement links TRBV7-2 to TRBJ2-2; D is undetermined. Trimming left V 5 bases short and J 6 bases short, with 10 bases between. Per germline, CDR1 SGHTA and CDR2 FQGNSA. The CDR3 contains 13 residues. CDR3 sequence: CASSPQRPGELFF. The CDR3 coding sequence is TGTGCCAGCAGCCCGCAGAGACCCGGGGAGCTGTTTTTT.

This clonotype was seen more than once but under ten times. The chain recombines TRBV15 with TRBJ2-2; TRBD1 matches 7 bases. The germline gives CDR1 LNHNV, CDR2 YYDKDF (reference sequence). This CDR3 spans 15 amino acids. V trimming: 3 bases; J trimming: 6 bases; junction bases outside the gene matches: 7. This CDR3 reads CATSSEPGQPGELFF. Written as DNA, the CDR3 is TGTGCCACCAGCAGTGAACCGGGACAGCCCGGGGAGCTGTTTTTT.

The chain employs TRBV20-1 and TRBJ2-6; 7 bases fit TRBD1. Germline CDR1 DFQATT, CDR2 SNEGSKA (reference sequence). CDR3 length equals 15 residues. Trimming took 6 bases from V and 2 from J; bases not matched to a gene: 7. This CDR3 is CSARPTGTGANVLTF. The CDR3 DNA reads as TGCAGTGCGCGCCCGACAGGGACTGGGGCCAACGTCCTGACTTTC.

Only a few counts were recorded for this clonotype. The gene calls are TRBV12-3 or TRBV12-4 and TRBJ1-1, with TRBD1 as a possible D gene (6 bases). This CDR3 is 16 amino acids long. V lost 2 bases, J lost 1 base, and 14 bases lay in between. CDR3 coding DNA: TGTGCCAGCAGTTTAATCGGGGGCGGACGGAACACTGAAGCTTTCTTT. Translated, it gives CASSLIGGGRNTEAFF.

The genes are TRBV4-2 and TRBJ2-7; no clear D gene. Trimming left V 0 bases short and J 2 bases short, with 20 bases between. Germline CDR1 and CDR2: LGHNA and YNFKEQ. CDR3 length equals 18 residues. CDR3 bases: TGTGCCAGCAGCCAAGATGAGTGGCCCCAGCTAGGCGCCTACGAGCAGTACTTC. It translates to CASSQDEWPQLGAYEQYF.

CDR3 nucleotides: TGTGCCAGCAGAGACAGGTCCTCTGGGGCCAACGTCCTGACTTTC. Protein product: CASRDRSSGANVLTF. This rearrangement joins TRBV6-1 to TRBJ2-6; TRBD1 is a possible D gene (6 bases). Germline V CDR1 and CDR2: MNHNS, SASEGT. The CDR3 is made up of 15 amino acids. V was clipped by 6 bases and J by 0 bases, with 9 bases between them.

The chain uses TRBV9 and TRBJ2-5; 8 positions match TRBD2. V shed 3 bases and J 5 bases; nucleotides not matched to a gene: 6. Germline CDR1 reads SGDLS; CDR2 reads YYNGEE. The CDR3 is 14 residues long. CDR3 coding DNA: TGTGCCAGCAGCGCCCGGACTAGCACTGAGACCCAGTACTTC. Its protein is CASSARTSTETQYF.

Written as DNA, the CDR3 is TGTGCCAGCAGCGCGTGGGGGAGCCCAAACACCGGGGAGCTGTTTTTT. The encoded protein is CASSAWGSPNTGELFF. The chain is built from TRBV6-2 or TRBV6-3 and TRBJ2-2; D assignment may be TRBD1 or TRBD2 (5 bases each). The CDR3 has 16 amino acids. The germline gives CDR1 MNHEY, CDR2 SVGEGT. V was cut by 6 bases and J by 2 bases, with 16 bases left in between.

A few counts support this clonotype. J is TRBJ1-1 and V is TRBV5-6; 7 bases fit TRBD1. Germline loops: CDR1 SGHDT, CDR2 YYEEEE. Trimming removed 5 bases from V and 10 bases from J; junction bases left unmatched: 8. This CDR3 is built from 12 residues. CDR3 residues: CASSRAAGGAFF. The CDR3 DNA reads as TGTGCCAGCAGTCGGGCGGCAGGGGGAGCTTTCTTT. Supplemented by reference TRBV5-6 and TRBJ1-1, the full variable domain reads DAGVTQSPTHLIKTRGQQVTLRCSPKSGHDTVSWYQQALGQGPQFIFQYYEEEERQRGNFPDRFSGHQFPNYSSELNVNALLLGDSALYLCASSRAAGGAFFGQGTRLTVV.

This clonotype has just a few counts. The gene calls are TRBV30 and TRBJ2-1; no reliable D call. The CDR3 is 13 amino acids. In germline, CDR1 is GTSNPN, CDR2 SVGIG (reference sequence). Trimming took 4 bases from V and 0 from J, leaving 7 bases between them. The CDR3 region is CAWKRDSYNEQFF. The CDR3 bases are TGTGCCTGGAAGCGCGACTCCTACAATGAGCAGTTCTTC.

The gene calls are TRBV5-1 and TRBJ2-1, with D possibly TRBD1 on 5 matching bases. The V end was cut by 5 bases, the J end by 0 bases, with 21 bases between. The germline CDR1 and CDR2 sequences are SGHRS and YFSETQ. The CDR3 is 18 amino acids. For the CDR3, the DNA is TGCGCCAGCAGTCCCGACAGTTTCGATTATAGCTCCTACAATGAGCAGTTCTTC. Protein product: CASSPDSFDYSSYNEQFF. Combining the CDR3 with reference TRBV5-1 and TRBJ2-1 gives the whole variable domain KAGVTQTPRYLIKTRGQQVTLSCSPISGHRSVSWYQQTPGQGLQFLFEYFSETQRNKGNFPGRFSGRQFSNSRSEMNVSTLELGDSALYLCASSPDSFDYSSYNEQFFGPGTRLTVL.

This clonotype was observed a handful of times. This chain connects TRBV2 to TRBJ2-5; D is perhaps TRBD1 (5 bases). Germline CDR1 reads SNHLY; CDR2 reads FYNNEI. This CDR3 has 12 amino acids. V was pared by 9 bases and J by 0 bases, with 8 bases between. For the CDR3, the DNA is TGTGCCAGTGAAGGGGACCAAGAGACCCAGTACTTC. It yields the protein CASEGDQETQYF.

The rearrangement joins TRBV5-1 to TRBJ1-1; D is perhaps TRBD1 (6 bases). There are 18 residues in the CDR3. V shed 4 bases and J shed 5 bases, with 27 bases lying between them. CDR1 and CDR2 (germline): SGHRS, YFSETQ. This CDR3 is CASSRTTLGGAVFTEAFF. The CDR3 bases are TGCGCCAGCAGCAGGACGACATTAGGGGGGGCGGTTTTTACTGAAGCTTTCTTT.